Described below is a single T cell receptor beta chain sequence and its context. The CDR3 length is 17 residues. V lost 1 base and J lost 2; bases outside the gene matches: 3. Germline-derived CDR1 and CDR2 are LGHNA and YNFKEQ. This entry comes from a study of blood T cell repertoires in COVID-19. Clones were read by immunoSEQ multiplex PCR, and TCRdb kept only the in-frame ones, dropping some. The table records around 250,000 clones, over 70% of them present only once. The rearrangement joins TRBV4-2 to TRBJ2-2, with 11 bases that match TRBD2. Sequenced material: peripheral blood. This clonotype was sampled from a human donor in a cohort sampled during active COVID-19. CDR3 protein: CASSQVGLADNTGELFF. The CDR3 DNA reads TGTGCCAGCAGCCAAGTGGGACTAGCGGATAACACCGGGGAGCTGTTTTTT.